This passage covers 8 T cell receptor beta chains from one sample sequenced in a study of control samples from healthy donors and cancer patients. Assay: immunoSEQ multiplex PCR; the TCRdb copy retains only in-frame clones and omits some. The sample has 170,000 or so clones; 90% to 95% are singletons. The sequenced sample was blood. The source of these receptors is a man aged 18-30 years in good health.

The chain joins TRBV3-1 (or the pseudogene TRBV3-2) to TRBJ2-1; D may correspond to TRBD1 or TRBD2 (5 bases each). This CDR3 contains 14 residues. Germline CDR1 is LGHDT and CDR2 is YNNKEL (reference sequence). V lost 7 bases, J lost 1 base, and 11 bases lay in between. The CDR3 spells CASTGAVSYNEQFF. In DNA form, the CDR3 reads TGTGCCAGCACCGGGGCGGTATCCTACAATGAGCAGTTCTTC.

The chain is built from TRBV19 and TRBJ1-3, with TRBD1 matching over 12 bases. The germline V gene has CDR1 LNHDA and CDR2 SQIVND (reference sequence). The CDR3 is 18 amino acids. The V and J ends lost 4 bases and 4 bases, in that order; junction bases with no gene match: 11. The CDR3 region is CASSTSRDRGPAGNTIYF. The CDR3 DNA reads TGTGCCAGTAGTACGTCCCGGGACAGGGGGCCGGCAGGAAACACCATATATTTT.

The chain employs TRBV7-2 and TRBJ1-5; the match to TRBD1 covers 8 bases. This CDR3 is 14 amino acids long. Germline trimming cut 8 bases from V and 5 bases from J; bases unmatched to any gene: 8. Germline V gene sequence: CDR1 SGHTA, CDR2 FQGNSA. The CDR3 bases are TGTGCCAGCCGACAGGGGAGTGAGGATCAGCCCCAGCATTTT. This translates into CASRQGSEDQPQHF.

CDR3: CASSLRPGEGYTF. The CDR3 bases are TGTGCCAGCAGCTTGAGGCCAGGGGAAGGCTACACCTTC. The chain has TRBV5-6 and TRBJ1-2; weak D call: TRBD1 (6 bases). This CDR3 is 13 amino acids long. Germline lookup yields CDR1 SGHDT and CDR2 YYEEEE. V dropped 1 base and J dropped 8 bases, with 12 bases sitting between them.

The chain joins TRBV28 to TRBJ2-7; TRBD1 might be the D (5 bases). Trimming stripped 2 bases from V and 7 bases from J, with 21 bases between. This CDR3 spans 16 amino acids. Germline CDR1 reads MDHEN; CDR2 reads SYDVKM. The CDR3 loop is CASSLGDFGWGVEQYF. The DNA for the CDR3 is TGTGCCAGCAGTTTAGGTGATTTCGGCTGGGGCGTAGAGCAGTACTTC.

The V call is TRBV18, the J call TRBJ1-1; tentative D call: TRBD1 (5 bases). V was cut by 3 bases and J by 0 bases, with 14 bases left in between. CDR3 length equals 16 residues. Germline V gene lookup returns CDR1 KGHSH and CDR2 LQKENI. CDR3 coding DNA: TGTGCCAGCTCACCTATGGGGGATTCAATGAACACTGAAGCTTTCTTT. Translating it yields CASSPMGDSMNTEAFF.

The chain employs TRBV14 and TRBJ2-5; tentatively, D is TRBD2 (5 bases). Germline loops: CDR1 SGHDN, CDR2 FVKESK. The V gene lost 0 bases and the J gene lost 5 bases, with 7 bases spanning the gap. CDR3 length equals 13 residues. CDR3 protein: CASSQDRGETQYF. The DNA of the CDR3 is TGTGCCAGCAGCCAAGATAGAGGGGAGACCCAGTACTTC.

The chain has TRBV5-8 and TRBJ2-1, with 16 bases identical to TRBD2. Trimming cost V 3 bases and J 4 bases; bases outside gene matches: 7. In germline, CDR1 is SGHTS, CDR2 YDEGEE. The CDR3 covers 18 residues. The CDR3 region is CASSSPGTSGGAYNEQFF. Written as DNA, the CDR3 is TGTGCCAGCAGCTCTCCCGGGACTAGCGGGGGGGCGTACAATGAGCAGTTCTTC.